This T cell receptor beta chain emerged from a study of CD8+CD57+ T cells in acquired aplastic anemia. Study information: DNA recovered from sorted CD4+ and CD8+ cells had a mean of approximately 3.5 ug.

There are many counts of this clonotype. Genomic DNA, the template, was used for profiling of the TCR beta VDJ and CDR3. TCRdb independently ran MiXCR on the reads; one entry per CDR3 protein. The sample consists of 150,000 to 170,000 distinct CDR3 sequences, over 50% of them appearing once. Before being chosen for sequencing, patients had shown CD8+CD57+ cell expansion by flow cytometry. Severe acquired aplastic anemia was diagnosed in all patients. No therapy had been given to the patients at the time of blood sampling. V was trimmed by 0 bases and J by 3 bases, leaving 10 bases between them. Germline V lookup: CDR1 SGHRS, CDR2 YFSETQ. The CDR3 sequence is 15 residues long.

What was sequenced was sorted CD4+, CD8+, or CD8+CD57+ T cells (not recorded which) from PBMCs. The TCR was taken from a human donor with aplastic anemia. This chain links TRBV5-1 with TRBJ1-3, with D maybe TRBD1 (6 bases). CDR3 in amino acids: CASSLDRAGGNTIYF. CDR3 in DNA: TGCGCCAGCAGCTTGGACAGGGCGGGTGGAAACACCATATATTTT. Full variable domain (outside the CDR3, taken from reference TRBV5-1 and TRBJ1-3): KAGVTQTPRYLIKTRGQQVTLSCSPISGHRSVSWYQQTPGQGLQFLFEYFSETQRNKGNFPGRFSGRQFSNSRSEMNVSTLELGDSALYLCASSLDRAGGNTIYFGEGSWLTVV.